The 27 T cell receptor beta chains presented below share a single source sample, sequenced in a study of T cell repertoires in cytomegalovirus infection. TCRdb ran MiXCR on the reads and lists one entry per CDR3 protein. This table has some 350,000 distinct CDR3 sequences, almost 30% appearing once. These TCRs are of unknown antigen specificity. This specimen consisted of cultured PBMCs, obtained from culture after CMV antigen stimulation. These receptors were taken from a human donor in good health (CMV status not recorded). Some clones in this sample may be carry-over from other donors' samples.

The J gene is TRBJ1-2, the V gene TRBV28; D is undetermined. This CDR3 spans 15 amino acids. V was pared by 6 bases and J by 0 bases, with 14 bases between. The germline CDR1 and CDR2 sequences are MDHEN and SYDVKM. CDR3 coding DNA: TGTGCCAGCAGCCTGATGGATGAAACTAACTATGGCTACACCTTC. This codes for CASSLMDETNYGYTF.

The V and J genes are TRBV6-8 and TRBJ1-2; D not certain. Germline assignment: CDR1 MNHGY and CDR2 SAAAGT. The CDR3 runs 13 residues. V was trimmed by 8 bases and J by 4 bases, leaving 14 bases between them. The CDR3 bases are TGTGCCAGCGGGAAGACGTTTGTCTATGGCTACACCTTC. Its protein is CASGKTFVYGYTF.

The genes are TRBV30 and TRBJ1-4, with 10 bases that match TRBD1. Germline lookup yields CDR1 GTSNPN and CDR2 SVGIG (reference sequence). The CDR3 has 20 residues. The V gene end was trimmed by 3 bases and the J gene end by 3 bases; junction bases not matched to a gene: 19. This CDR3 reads CAWRFRDRGARVGANEKLFF. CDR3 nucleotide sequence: TGTGCCTGGAGATTCCGGGACAGGGGTGCAAGGGTCGGTGCTAATGAAAAACTGTTTTTT.

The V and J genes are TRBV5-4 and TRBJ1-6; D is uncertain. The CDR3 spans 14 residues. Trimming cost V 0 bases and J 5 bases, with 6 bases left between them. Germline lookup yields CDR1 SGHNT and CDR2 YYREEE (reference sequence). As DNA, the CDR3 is TGTGCCAGCAGCTTGGACCTGAATAATTCACCCCTCCACTTT. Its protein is CASSLDLNNSPLHF.

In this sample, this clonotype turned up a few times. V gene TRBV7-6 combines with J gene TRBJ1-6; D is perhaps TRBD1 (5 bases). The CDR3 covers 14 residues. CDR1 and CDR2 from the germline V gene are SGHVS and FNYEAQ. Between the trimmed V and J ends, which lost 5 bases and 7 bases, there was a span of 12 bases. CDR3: CASSGTAGNSPLHF. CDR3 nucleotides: TGTGCCAGCAGCGGGACCGCTGGAAATTCACCCCTCCACTTT.

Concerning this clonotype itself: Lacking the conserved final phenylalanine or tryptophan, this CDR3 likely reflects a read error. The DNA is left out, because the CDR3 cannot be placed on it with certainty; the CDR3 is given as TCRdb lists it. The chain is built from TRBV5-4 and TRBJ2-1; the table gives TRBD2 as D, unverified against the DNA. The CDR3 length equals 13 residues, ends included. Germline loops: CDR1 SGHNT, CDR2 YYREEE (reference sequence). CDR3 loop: CASSFDVAGGPAV.

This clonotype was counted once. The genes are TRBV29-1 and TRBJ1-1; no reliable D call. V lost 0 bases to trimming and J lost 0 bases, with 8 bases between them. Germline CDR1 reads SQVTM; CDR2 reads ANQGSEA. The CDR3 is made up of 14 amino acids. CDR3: CSVEDPTMNTEAFF. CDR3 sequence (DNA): TGCAGCGTTGAAGATCCAACAATGAACACTGAAGCTTTCTTT. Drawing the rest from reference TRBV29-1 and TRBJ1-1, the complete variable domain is SAVISQKPSRDICQRGTSLTIQCQVDSQVTMMFWYRQQPGQSLTLIATANQGSEATYESGFVIDKFPISRPNLTFSTLTVSNMSPEDSSIYLCSVEDPTMNTEAFFGQGTRLTVV.

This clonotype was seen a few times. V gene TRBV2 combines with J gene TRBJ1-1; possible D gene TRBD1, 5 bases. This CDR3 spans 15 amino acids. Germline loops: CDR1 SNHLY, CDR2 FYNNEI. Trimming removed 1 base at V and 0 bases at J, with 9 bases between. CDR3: CASSEGGGVNTEAFF. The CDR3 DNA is TGTGCCAGCAGTGAAGGGGGAGGGGTGAACACTGAAGCTTTCTTT.

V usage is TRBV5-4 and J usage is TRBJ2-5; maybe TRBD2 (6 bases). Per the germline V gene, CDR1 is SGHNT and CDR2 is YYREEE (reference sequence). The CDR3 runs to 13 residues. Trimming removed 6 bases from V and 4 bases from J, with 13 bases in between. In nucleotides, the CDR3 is TGTGCCAGCACCCACAAGGGAGGAGAGACCCAGTACTTC. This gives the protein CASTHKGGETQYF.

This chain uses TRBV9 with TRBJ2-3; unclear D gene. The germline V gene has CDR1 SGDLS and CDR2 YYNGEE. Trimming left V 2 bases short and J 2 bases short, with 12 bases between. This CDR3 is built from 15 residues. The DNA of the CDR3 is TGTGCCAGCAGCGTCCTTCCTCAACTCACAGATACGCAGTATTTT. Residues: CASSVLPQLTDTQYF.

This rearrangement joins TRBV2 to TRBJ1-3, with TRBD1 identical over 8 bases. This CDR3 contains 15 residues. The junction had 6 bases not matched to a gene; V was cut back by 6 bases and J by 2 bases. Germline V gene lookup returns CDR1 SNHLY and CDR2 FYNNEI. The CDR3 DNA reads TGTGCCAGCAGCGAGCAGGGGGCGGCTGGAAACACCATATATTTT. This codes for CASSEQGAAGNTIYF.

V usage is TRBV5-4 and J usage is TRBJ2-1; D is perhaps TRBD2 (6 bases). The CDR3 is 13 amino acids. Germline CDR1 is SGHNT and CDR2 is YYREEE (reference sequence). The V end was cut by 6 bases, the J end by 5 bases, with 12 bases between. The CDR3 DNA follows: TGTGCCAGCACGGGGGAAAGTGACAATGAGCAGTTCTTC. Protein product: CASTGESDNEQFF.

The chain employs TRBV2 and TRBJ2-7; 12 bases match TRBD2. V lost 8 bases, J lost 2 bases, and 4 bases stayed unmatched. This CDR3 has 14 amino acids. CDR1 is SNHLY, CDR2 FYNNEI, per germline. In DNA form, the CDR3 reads TGTGCCAGCGAAGGGACTAGCGGGCCCTACGAGCAGTACTTC. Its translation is CASEGTSGPYEQYF.

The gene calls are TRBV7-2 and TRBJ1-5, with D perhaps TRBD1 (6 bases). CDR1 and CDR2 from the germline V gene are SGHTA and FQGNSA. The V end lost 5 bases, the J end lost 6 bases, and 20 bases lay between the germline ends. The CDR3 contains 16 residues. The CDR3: CASSARGFGESQPQHF. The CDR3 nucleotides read TGTGCCAGCAGCGCCAGGGGCTTCGGCGAAAGTCAGCCCCAGCATTTT.

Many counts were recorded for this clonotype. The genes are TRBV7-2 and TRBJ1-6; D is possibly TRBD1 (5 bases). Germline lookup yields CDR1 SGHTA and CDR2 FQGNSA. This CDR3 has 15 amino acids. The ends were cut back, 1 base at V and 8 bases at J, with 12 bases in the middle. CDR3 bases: TGTGCCAGCAGCTTAGTGGGGGGTCGGGATTCACCCCTCCACTTT. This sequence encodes CASSLVGGRDSPLHF. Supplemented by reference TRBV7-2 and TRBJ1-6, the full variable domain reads GAGVSQSPSNKVTEKGKDVELRCDPISGHTALYWYRQSLGQGLEFLIYFQGNSAPDKSGLPSDRFSAERTGGSVSTLTIQRTQQEDSAVYLCASSLVGGRDSPLHFGNGTRLTVT.

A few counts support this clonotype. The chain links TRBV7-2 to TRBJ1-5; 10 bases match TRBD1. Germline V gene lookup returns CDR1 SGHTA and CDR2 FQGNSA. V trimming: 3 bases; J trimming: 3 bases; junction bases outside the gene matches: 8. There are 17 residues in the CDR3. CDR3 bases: TGTGCCAGCAGCTTTCAACCGGGACAGGGGTTCAATCAGCCCCAGCATTTT. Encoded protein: CASSFQPGQGFNQPQHF. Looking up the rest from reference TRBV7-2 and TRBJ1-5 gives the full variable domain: GAGVSQSPSNKVTEKGKDVELRCDPISGHTALYWYRQSLGQGLEFLIYFQGNSAPDKSGLPSDRFSAERTGGSVSTLTIQRTQQEDSAVYLCASSFQPGQGFNQPQHFGDGTRLSIL.

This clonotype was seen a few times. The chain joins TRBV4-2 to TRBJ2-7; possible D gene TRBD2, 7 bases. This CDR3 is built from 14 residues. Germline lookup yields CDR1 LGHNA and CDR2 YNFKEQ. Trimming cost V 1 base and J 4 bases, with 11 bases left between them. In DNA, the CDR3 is TGTGCCAGCAGCCAAGTGGGGGGGCAGTACGAGCAGTACTTC. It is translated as CASSQVGGQYEQYF.

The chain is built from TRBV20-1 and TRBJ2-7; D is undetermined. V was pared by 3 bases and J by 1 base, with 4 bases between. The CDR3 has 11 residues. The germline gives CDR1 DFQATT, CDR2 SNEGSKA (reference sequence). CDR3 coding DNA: TGCAGTGCTAGGGGATCCTACGAGCAGTACTTC. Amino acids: CSARGSYEQYF.

CDR3 residues: CIARLAGFSNEQFF. The CDR3 DNA reads TGCATTGCCCGACTAGCGGGCTTTAGCAATGAGCAGTTCTTC. V and J are TRBV20-1 and TRBJ2-1; TRBD2 matches at 10 bases. CDR3 length: 14 amino acids. Germline values: CDR1 DFQATT, CDR2 SNEGSKA (reference sequence).

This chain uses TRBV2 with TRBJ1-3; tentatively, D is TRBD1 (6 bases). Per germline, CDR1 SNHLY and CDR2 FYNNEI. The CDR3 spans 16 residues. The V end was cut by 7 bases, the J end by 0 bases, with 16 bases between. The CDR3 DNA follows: TGTGCCAGCACCGAGCCGGGACAAAGCTCTGGAAACACCATATATTTT. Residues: CASTEPGQSSGNTIYF.

The DNA for the CDR3 is TGCAGCGTCCTCAATTCAGGTAGCGGTGGCTACACCTTC. This encodes CSVLNSGSGGYTF. The J gene is TRBJ1-2, the V gene TRBV29-1, with D uncertain. CDR1 SQVTM and CDR2 ANQGSEA come from the germline V gene. This CDR3 spans 13 amino acids. Trimming took 6 bases from V and 7 from J, leaving 18 bases between them.

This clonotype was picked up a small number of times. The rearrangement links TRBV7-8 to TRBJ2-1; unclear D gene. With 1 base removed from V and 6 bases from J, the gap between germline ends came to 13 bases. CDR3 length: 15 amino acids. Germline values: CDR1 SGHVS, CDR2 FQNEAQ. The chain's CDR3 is CASSLEPSRRNEQFF. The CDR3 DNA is TGTGCCAGCAGCTTAGAGCCGAGCCGTCGCAATGAGCAGTTCTTC.

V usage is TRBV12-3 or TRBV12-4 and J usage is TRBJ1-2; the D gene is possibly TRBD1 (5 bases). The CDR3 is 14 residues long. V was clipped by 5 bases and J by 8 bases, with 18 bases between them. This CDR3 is CASSTGAGTDGYTF. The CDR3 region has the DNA TGTGCCAGCAGTACTGGGGCAGGGACGGACGGCTACACCTTC.

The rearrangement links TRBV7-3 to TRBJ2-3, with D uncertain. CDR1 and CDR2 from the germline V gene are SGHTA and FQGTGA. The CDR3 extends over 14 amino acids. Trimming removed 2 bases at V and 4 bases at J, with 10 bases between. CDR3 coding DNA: TGTGCCAGCAGCTTAGCGGCCGGCCCAGATACGCAGTATTTT. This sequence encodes CASSLAAGPDTQYF.

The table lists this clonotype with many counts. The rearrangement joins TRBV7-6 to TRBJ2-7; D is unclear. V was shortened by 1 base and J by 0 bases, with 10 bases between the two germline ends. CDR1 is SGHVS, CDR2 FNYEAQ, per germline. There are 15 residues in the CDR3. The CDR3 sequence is CASSLEDGFSYEQYF. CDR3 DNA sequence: TGTGCCAGCAGCTTAGAGGACGGCTTCTCCTACGAGCAGTACTTC.

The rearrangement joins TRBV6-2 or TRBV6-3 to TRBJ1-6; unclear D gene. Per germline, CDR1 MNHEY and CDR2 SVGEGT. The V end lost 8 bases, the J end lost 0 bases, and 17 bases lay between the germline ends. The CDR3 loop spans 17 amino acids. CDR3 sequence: CASGLFVGSSYNSPLHF. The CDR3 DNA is TGTGCCAGCGGCCTCTTTGTCGGAAGCTCCTATAATTCACCCCTCCACTTT.

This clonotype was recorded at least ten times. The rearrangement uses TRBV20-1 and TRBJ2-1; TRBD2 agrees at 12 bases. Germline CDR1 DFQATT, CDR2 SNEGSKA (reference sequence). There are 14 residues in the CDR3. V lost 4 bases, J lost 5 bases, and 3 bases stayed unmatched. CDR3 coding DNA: TGCAGTGCTAAAGGACTAGCGGGAAACAATGAGCAGTTCTTC. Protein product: CSAKGLAGNNEQFF.